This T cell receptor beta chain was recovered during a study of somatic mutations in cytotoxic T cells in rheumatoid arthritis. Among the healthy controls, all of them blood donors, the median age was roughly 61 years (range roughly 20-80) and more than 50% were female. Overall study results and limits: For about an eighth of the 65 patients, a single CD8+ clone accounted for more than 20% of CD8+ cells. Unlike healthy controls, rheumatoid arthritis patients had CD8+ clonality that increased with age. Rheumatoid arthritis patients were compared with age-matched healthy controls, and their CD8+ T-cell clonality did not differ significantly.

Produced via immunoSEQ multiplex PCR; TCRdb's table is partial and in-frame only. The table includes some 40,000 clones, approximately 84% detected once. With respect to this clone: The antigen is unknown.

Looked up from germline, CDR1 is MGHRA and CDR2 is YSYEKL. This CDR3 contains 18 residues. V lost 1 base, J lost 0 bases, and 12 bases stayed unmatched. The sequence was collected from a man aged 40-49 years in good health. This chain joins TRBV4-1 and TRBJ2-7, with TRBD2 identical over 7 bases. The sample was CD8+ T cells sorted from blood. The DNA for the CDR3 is TGCGCCAGCAGCCAAGGATATTCTGGCGGGAGTCTCTCCTACGAGCAGTACTTC. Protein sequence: CASSQGYSGGSLSYEQYF.